The 14 T cell receptor beta chains in this list originate from one sample, sequenced in a study of CD8+ T cells in alopecia areata. The authors extracted RNA and reverse transcribed it into cDNA as the sequencing template. Produced via immunoSEQ multiplex PCR; TCRdb's table is partial and in-frame only. Of 100,000 to 150,000 clones listed, around 61% are singletons. Sequencing used CD4+ T cells sorted from blood. The receptors were gathered from a human donor in good health.

This clone was picked up a small number of times. This rearrangement joins TRBV20-1 to TRBJ1-4; D is undetermined. The CDR3 is made up of 11 amino acids. Germline-derived CDR1 and CDR2 are DFQATT and SNEGSKA (reference sequence). The CDR3 is CSSYLYEKLFF. CDR3 sequence (DNA): TGCAGCAGCTACCTATATGAAAAACTGTTTTTT.

The gene calls are TRBV29-1 and TRBJ2-2; 10 positions match TRBD2. CDR1 is SQVTM, CDR2 ANQGSEA, per germline. The CDR3 is 14 amino acids. Trimming removed 7 bases from V and 4 bases from J; junction bases left unmatched: 6. In DNA form, the CDR3 reads TGCAGCGCTTATAGCGGGGGGTCCACCGGGGAGCTGTTTTTT. Its protein product is CSAYSGGSTGELFF.

Here the CDR3 DNA reads TGTGCCTGGAGTGTAGGCAGGGGTCCCACAGATACGCAGTATTTT. This encodes CAWSVGRGPTDTQYF. V gene TRBV30 combines with J gene TRBJ2-3, with D tentatively TRBD1 (6 bases). Germline-derived CDR1 and CDR2 are GTSNPN and SVGIG (reference sequence). Trimming left V 0 bases short and J 2 bases short, with 12 bases between. The CDR3 spans 15 residues.

The J gene is TRBJ2-4, the V gene TRBV19; 8 bases line up with TRBD1. Germline CDR1 is LNHDA and CDR2 is SQIVND (reference sequence). V shed 2 bases, J shed 1 base, and the junction held 4 bases outside the gene matches. The CDR3 length is 16 residues. CDR3 sequence (DNA): TGTGCCAGTAGTATACCGGGACAGGTGGCCAAAAACATTCAGTACTTC. Its translation: CASSIPGQVAKNIQYF.

The genes are TRBV6-6 and TRBJ2-5; D not certain. This CDR3 comprises 13 residues. Per germline, CDR1 MNHNY and CDR2 SVGAGI (reference sequence). V was trimmed by 2 bases and J by 5 bases, leaving 9 bases between them. The CDR3 loop reads CASSYAVGETQYF. CDR3 DNA sequence: TGTGCCAGCAGTTACGCGGTGGGCGAGACCCAGTACTTC.

The rearrangement joins TRBV15 to TRBJ2-5, with 7 positions matching TRBD1. The germline CDR1 and CDR2 sequences are LNHNV and YYDKDF (reference sequence). The junction had 4 bases not matched to a gene; V was cut back by 4 bases and J by 2 bases. The CDR3 has 14 amino acids. The CDR3 DNA reads as TGTGCCACCAGCAACATACAGGGGCAAGAGACCCAGTACTTC. It encodes CATSNIQGQETQYF.

This rearrangement joins TRBV29-1 to TRBJ2-7; D is unresolved. In germline, CDR1 is SQVTM, CDR2 ANQGSEA. The CDR3 has 13 residues. The germline V and J ends were trimmed by 5 bases and 1 base, with 12 bases remaining between them. CDR3 protein: CSVRTRLSYEQYF. DNA of the CDR3: TGCAGCGTTCGGACCCGTTTGTCCTACGAGCAGTACTTC.

A remark on this clone: Other DNA sequences in the same sample also yield this CDR3. The chain employs TRBV20-1 and TRBJ1-1, with D maybe TRBD1 (5 bases). Trimming took off 3 bases at V and 5 bases at J, with 7 bases between the two ends. CDR3 size: 11 residues. Germline values: CDR1 DFQATT, CDR2 SNEGSKA (reference sequence). The CDR3 sequence is CSARPGTEAFF. DNA for the CDR3: TGCAGTGCTAGGCCAGGGACTGAAGCTTTCTTT.

The chain employs TRBV13 and TRBJ2-1; 8 nucleotides agree with TRBD2. After removal of 5 bases from V and 7 bases from J, the junction contained 4 bases not matched to a gene. Looked up from germline, CDR1 is PRHDT and CDR2 is FYEKMQ (reference sequence). This CDR3 is built from 13 residues. The CDR3 coding sequence is TGTGCCAGCAGCCCGGGGGGGGCAAATGAGCAGTTCTTC. This sequence encodes CASSPGGANEQFF.

V usage is TRBV4-2 and J usage is TRBJ2-2; no reliable D call. Per the germline V gene, CDR1 is LGHNA and CDR2 is YNFKEQ. There are 15 residues in the CDR3. The V and J ends lost 0 bases and 4 bases respectively, with 9 bases between them. The CDR3 spells CASSQDTGPTGELFF. The CDR3 DNA sequence: TGTGCCAGCAGCCAAGATACGGGCCCCACCGGGGAGCTGTTTTTT.

This chain links TRBV15 with TRBJ2-7, with a weak D call TRBD2 (6 bases). Germline lookup yields CDR1 LNHNV and CDR2 YYDKDF (reference sequence). The CDR3 consists of 14 residues. V was pared by 1 base and J by 4 bases, with 11 bases between. The CDR3 spells CATSRAGEYYEQYF. The CDR3 nucleotides read TGTGCCACCAGCAGAGCGGGGGAATATTACGAGCAGTACTTC.

J is TRBJ2-5 and V is TRBV7-2; TRBD2 agrees at 7 bases. CDR3 length equals 11 residues. V lost 4 bases to trimming and J lost 10 bases; unmatched junction nucleotides: 3. The V gene's germline CDR1 is SGHTA and CDR2 FQGNSA. CDR3 protein: CASSSTSFQYF. CDR3 sequence (DNA): TGTGCCAGCAGCTCGACTAGCTTCCAGTACTTC.

The chain couples TRBV4-1 to TRBJ2-5; weak D call: TRBD2 (6 bases). The germline V gene encodes CDR1 MGHRA and CDR2 YSYEKL. The CDR3 spans 16 residues. Trimming took off 1 base at V and 5 bases at J, with 17 bases between the two ends. Here the CDR3 reads CASSQGPGPRGETQYF. The CDR3 DNA reads TGCGCCAGCAGCCAAGGGCCAGGGCCCCGGGGGGAGACCCAGTACTTC.

The chain uses TRBV2 and TRBJ2-7; TRBD1 agrees at 8 bases. Germline V gene data show CDR1 as SNHLY and CDR2 as FYNNEI. V shed 10 bases and J 3 bases; nucleotides not matched to a gene: 11. The CDR3 length is 14 residues. The CDR3 here is CATRQGLMSYEQYF. The CDR3, as DNA: TGTGCCACACGACAGGGGCTGATGAGCTACGAGCAGTACTTC.